The clone carrying this T cell receptor (beta chain) appeared a single time. Its antigen is as yet unknown. With the Oncomine TCR Beta short-read assay, DNA from cultured CD4+ T cells was sequenced. Genomic DNA from cultured CD4+ T cells was extracted. TCRdb re-called the PCR reads with MiXCR, one entry per CDR3 protein. The data show tens of thousands of distinct CDR3 sequences, 58% seen once. The data were taken from a study of vaccination and CD4 T cells after COVID-19. About the research overall: Convalescent cases consisted of six males and four females, of whom two were Hispanic. Broader study findings: A nonsignificant rise from about 20 to 38 was seen in the median number of SARS-CoV-2-reactive clonotypes.

The CDR3 loop spans 15 amino acids. Germline V gene lookup returns CDR1 MNHNS and CDR2 SASEGT. V lost 2 bases, J lost 5 bases, and 5 bases stayed unmatched. Noted treatment: approximately 9-day PBMC culture with coronavirus spike peptide pools or control peptides (ViraFEST assay). The chain is built from TRBV6-1 and TRBJ2-7; 11 bases are a match to TRBD1. This clonotype originated in a human donor who had recovered from COVID-19. The specimen was CD4+ T cells from blood, cultured in vitro. The CDR3 spells CASSETWTGGHEQYF. Here the CDR3 DNA reads TGTGCCAGCAGTGAAACCTGGACAGGGGGCCACGAGCAGTACTTC.